Below, one T cell receptor (beta chain) is given with its context. These data are taken from a study of control samples from healthy donors and cancer patients. Using immunoSEQ multiplex PCR, the repertoire was profiled, and TCRdb retains in-frame clones only, with some absent. The data hold about 150,000 clones, with approximately 91% observed a single time. CDR3 length equals 15 residues. CDR1 and CDR2 (germline): MNHNS, SASEGT. The V end was cut by 3 bases, the J end by 4 bases, with 13 bases between. The receptor was derived from a man aged 25 to 40 in good health. Sequenced material: blood. The chain employs TRBV6-1 and TRBJ1-3; D perhaps matches TRBD1 (6 bases). The CDR3 reads CASSDLRGQGNTIYF. DNA of the CDR3: TGTGCCAGCAGTGATCTTAGGGGACAAGGAAACACCATATATTTT.